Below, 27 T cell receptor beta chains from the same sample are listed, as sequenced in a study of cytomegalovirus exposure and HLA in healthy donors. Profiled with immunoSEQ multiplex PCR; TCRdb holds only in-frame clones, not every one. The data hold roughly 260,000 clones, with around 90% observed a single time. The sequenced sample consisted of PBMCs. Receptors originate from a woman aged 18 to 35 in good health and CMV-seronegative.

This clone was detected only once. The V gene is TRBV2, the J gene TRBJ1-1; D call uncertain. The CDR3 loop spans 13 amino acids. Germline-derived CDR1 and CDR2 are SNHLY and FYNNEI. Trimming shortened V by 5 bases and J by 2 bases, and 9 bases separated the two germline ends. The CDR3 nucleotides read TGTGCCAGCAGTCCGCGAGGAAACACTGAAGCTTTCTTT. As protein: CASSPRGNTEAFF.

CDR3 bases: TGCGCCAGCAGCCAAGAGAACAGGGCCTACGAGCAGTACTTC. Protein product: CASSQENRAYEQYF. The V and J genes are TRBV4-1 and TRBJ2-7; possibly TRBD1 for D (6 bases). The CDR3 runs to 14 residues. Germline CDR1 is MGHRA and CDR2 is YSYEKL. Deletions cut 0 bases from V and 2 bases from J, with 8 bases between.

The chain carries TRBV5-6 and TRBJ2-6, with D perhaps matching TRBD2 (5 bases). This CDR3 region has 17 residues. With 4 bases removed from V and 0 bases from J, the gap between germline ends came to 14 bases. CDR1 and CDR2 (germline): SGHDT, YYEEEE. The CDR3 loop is CASSPVDSYSGANVLTF. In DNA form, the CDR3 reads TGTGCCAGCAGCCCTGTGGACTCGTACTCTGGGGCCAACGTCCTGACTTTC.

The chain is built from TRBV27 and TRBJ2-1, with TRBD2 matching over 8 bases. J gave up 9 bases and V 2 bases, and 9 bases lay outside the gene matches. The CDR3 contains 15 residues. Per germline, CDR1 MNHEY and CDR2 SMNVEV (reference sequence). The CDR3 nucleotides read TGTGCCAGCAGTTTACCCTTGGCGGGGGGCACTGAGCAGTTCTTC. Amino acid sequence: CASSLPLAGGTEQFF.

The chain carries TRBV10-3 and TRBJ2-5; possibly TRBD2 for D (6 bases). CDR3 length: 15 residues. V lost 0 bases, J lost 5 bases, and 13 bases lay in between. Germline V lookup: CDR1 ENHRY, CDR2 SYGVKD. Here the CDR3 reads CAISESLARSETQYF. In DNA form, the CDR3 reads TGTGCCATCAGTGAGTCGCTAGCGAGGAGTGAGACCCAGTACTTC.

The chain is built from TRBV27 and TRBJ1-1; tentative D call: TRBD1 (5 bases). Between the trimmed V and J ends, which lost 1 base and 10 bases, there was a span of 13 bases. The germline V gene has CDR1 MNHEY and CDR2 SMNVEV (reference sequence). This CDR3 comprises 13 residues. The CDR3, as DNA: TGTGCCAGCAGTTTATGGGGGGGGGTTGGAGCTTTCTTT. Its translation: CASSLWGGVGAFF.

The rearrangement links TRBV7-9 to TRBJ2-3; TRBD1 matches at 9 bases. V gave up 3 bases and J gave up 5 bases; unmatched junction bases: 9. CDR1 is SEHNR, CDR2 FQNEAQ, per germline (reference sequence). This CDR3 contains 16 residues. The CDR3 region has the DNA TGTGCCAGCAGCTTTGAGGGGACAGGGTTTATAGATACGCAGTATTTT. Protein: CASSFEGTGFIDTQYF.

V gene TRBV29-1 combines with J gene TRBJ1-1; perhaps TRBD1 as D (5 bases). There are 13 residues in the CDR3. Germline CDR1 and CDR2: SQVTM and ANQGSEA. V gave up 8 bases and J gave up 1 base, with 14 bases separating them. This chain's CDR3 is CSYSAQGNTEAFF. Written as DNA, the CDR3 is TGCAGCTACTCAGCGCAGGGGAACACTGAAGCTTTCTTT.

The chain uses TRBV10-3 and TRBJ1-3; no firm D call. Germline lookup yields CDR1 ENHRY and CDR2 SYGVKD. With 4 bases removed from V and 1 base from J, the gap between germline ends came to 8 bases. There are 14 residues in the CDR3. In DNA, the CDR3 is TGTGCCATCAGTGTGGCGGAGTCTGGAAACACCATATATTTT. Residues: CAISVAESGNTIYF.

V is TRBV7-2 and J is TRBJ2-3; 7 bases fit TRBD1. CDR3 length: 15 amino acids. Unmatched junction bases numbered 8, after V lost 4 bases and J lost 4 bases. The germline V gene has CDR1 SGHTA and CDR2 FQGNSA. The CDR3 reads CASSSTGVGSDTQYF. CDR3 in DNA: TGTGCCAGCAGCTCTACAGGGGTTGGATCAGATACGCAGTATTTT.

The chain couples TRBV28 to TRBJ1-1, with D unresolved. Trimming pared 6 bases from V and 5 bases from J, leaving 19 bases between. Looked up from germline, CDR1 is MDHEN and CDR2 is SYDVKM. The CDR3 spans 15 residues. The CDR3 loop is CASRPTFRRLTEAFF. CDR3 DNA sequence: TGTGCCAGCAGGCCCACGTTTCGGCGGCTGACTGAAGCTTTCTTT.

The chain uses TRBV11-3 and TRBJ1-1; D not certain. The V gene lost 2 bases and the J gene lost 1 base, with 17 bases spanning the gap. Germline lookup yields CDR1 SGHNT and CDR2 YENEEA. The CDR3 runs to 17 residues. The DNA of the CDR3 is TGTGCCAGCAGCTTACCGGTGCACGTTTTGCCGAACACTGAAGCTTTCTTT. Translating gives CASSLPVHVLPNTEAFF.

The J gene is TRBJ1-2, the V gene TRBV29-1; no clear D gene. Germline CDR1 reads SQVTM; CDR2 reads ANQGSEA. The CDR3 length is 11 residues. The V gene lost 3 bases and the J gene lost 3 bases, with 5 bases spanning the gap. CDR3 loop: CSVEVDYGYTF. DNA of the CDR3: TGCAGCGTTGAGGTAGACTATGGCTACACCTTC. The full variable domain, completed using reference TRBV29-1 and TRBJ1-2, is SAVISQKPSRDICQRGTSLTIQCQVDSQVTMMFWYRQQPGQSLTLIATANQGSEATYESGFVIDKFPISRPNLTFSTLTVSNMSPEDSSIYLCSVEVDYGYTFGSGTRLTVV.

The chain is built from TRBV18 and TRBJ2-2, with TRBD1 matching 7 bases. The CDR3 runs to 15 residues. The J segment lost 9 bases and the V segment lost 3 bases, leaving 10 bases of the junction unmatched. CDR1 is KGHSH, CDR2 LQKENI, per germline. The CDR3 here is CASSPSTGQSRELFF. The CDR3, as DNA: TGTGCCAGCTCACCGTCGACAGGGCAGTCCCGGGAGCTGTTTTTT.

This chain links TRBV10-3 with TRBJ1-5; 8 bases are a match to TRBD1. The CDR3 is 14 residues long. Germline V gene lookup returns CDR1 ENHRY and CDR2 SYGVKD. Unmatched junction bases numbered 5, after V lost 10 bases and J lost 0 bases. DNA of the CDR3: TGTGCCACCTCGGGACAGGATAGCAATCAGCCCCAGCATTTT. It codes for CATSGQDSNQPQHF.

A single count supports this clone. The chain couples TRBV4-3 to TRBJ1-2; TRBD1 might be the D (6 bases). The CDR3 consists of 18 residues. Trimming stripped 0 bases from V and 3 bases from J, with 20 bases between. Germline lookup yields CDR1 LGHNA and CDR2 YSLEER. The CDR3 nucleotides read TGCGCCAGCAGCCAAGACGTGACAGGCCACCCCGAGGACTATGGCTACACCTTC. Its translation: CASSQDVTGHPEDYGYTF.

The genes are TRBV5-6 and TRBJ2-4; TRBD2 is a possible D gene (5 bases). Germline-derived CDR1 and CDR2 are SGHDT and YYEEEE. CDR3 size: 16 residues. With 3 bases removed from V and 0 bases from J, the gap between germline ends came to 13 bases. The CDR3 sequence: CASSSYGGLAKNIQYF. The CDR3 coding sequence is TGTGCCAGCAGCTCGTATGGAGGATTAGCCAAAAACATTCAGTACTTC. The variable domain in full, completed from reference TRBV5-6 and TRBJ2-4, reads DAGVTQSPTHLIKTRGQQVTLRCSPKSGHDTVSWYQQALGQGPQFIFQYYEEEERQRGNFPDRFSGHQFPNYSSELNVNALLLGDSALYLCASSSYGGLAKNIQYFGAGTRLSVL.

The CDR3 DNA follows: TGTGCCAGCGTAAGGGGGGGCCTGGGGAATGAGCAGTTCTTC. This translates into CASVRGGLGNEQFF. V is TRBV7-9 and J is TRBJ2-1, with D possibly TRBD2 on 7 matching bases. Germline V gene sequence: CDR1 SEHNR, CDR2 FQNEAQ (reference sequence). V shed 8 bases and J shed 7 bases, with 18 bases lying between them. This CDR3 comprises 14 residues.

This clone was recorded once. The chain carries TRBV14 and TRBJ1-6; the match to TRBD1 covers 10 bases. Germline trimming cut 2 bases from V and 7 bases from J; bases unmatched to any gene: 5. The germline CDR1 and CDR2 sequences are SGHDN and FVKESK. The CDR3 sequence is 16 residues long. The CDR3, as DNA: TGTGCCAGCAGCCAATCGGGACAGGGGAGAAATTCACCCCTCCACTTT. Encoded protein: CASSQSGQGRNSPLHF.

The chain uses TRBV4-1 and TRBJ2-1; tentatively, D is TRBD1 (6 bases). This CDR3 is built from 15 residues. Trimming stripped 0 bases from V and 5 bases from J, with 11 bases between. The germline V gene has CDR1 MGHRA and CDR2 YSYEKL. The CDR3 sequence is CASSQDSGENNEQFF. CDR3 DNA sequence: TGCGCCAGCAGCCAAGACTCAGGGGAAAACAATGAGCAGTTCTTC.

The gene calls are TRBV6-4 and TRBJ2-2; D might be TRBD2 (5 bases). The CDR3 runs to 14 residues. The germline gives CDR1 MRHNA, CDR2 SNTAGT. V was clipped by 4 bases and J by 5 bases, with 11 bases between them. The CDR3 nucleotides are TGTGCCAGCAGTGTAACCGGGGAGACCGGGGAGCTGTTTTTT. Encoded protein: CASSVTGETGELFF.

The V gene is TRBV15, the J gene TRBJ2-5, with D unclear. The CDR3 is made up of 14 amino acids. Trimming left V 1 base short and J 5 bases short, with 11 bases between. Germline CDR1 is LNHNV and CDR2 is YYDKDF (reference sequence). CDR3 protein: CATSRAPPRETQYF. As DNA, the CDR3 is TGTGCCACCAGCAGAGCCCCCCCTCGGGAGACCCAGTACTTC.

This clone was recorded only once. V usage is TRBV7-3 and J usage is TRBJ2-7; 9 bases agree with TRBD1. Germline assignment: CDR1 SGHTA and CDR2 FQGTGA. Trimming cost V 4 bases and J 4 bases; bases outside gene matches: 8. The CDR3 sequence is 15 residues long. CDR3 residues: CASSSHGTGSYEQYF. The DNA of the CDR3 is TGTGCCAGCAGCTCCCATGGGACAGGGTCTTACGAGCAGTACTTC.

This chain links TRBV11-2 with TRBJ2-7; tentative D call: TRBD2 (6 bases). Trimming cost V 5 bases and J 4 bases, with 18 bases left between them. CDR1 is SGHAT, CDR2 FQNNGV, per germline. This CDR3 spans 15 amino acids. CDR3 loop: CASSPVEGREYEQYF. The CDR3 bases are TGTGCCAGCAGCCCCGTGGAGGGTCGAGAATACGAGCAGTACTTC.

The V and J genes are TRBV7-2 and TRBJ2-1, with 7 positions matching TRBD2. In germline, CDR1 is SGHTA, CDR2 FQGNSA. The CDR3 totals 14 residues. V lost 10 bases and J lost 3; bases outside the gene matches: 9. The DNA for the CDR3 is TGTGCCACGGGAGGACCAGATTACTACAATGAGCAGTTCTTC. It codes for CATGGPDYYNEQFF.

CDR3 in amino acids: CASRPTLGAAGEGANVLTF. The CDR3 nucleotides read TGTGCCAGCAGACCGACTTTAGGGGCGGCAGGTGAGGGGGCCAACGTCCTGACTTTC. The chain joins TRBV28 to TRBJ2-6, with D possibly being TRBD1 (5 bases). Trimming pared 6 bases from V and 4 bases from J, leaving 25 bases between. The CDR3 length is 19 residues. Germline loops: CDR1 MDHEN, CDR2 SYDVKM.

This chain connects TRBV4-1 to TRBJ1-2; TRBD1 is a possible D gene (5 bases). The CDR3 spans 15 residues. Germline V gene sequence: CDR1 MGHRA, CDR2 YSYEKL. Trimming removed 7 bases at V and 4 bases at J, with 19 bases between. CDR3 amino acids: CASKSDPLGAYGYTF. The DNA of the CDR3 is TGCGCCAGCAAATCAGACCCATTAGGGGCCTATGGCTACACCTTC.